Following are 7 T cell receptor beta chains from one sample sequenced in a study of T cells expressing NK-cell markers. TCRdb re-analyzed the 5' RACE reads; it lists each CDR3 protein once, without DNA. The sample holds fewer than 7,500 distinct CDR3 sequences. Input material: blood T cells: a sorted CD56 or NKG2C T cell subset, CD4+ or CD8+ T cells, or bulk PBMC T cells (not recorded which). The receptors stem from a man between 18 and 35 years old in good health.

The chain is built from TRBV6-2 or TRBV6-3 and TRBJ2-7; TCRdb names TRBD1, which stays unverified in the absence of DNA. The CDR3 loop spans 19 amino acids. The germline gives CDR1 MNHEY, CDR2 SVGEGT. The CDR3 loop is CASSYSLERDRTYSYEQYF.

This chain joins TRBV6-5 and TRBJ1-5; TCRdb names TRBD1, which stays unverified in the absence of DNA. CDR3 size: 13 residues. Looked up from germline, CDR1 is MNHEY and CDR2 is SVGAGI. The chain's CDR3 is CASSYGGSEPQHF.

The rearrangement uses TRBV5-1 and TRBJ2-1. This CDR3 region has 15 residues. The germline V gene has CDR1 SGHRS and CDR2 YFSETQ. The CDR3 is CASSQSGSSYNEQFF.

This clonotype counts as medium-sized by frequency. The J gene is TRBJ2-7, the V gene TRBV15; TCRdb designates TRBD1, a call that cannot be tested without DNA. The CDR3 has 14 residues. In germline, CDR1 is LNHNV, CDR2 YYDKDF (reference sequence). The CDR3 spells CATSREEGAHEQYF.

The CDR3 spells CASSFGTDTQYF. J is TRBJ2-3 and V is TRBV5-4. CDR1 is SGHNT and CDR2 is YYREEE in the germline V gene (reference sequence). This CDR3 region has 12 residues. Combining the CDR3 with reference TRBV5-4 and TRBJ2-3 gives the whole variable domain ETGVTQSPTHLIKTRGQQVTLRCSSQSGHNTVSWYQQALGQGPQFIFQYYREEENGRGNFPPRFSGLQFPNYSSELNVNALELDDSALYLCASSFGTDTQYFGPGTRLTVL.

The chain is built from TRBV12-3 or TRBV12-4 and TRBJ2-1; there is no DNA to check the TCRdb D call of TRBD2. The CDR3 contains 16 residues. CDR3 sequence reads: CASSPSIAGVRGEQFF.

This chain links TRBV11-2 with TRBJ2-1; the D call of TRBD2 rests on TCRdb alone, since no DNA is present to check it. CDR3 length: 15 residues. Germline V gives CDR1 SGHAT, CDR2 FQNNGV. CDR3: CASSPGTSFINEQFF.